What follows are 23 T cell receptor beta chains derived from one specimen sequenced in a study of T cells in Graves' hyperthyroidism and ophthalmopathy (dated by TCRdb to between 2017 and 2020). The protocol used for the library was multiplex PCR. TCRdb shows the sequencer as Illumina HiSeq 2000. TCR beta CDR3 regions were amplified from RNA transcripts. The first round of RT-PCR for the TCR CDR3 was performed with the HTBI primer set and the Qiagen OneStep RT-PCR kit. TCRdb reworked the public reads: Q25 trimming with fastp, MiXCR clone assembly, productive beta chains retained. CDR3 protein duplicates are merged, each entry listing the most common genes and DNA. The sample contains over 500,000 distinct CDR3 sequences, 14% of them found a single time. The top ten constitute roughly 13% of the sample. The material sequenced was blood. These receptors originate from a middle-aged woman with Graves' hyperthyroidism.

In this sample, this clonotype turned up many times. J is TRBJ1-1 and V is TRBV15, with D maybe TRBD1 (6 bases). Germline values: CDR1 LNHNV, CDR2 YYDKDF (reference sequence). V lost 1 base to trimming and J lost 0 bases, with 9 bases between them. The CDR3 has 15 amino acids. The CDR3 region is CATSRAGVMNTEAFF. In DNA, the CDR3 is TGTGCCACCAGCAGAGCAGGGGTAATGAACACTGAAGCTTTCTTT.

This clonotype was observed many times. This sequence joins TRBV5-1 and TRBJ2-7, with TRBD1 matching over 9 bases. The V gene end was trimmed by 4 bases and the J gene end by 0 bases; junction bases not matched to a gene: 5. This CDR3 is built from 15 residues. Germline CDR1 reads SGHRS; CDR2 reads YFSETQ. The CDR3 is CASSRQGQGSYEQYF. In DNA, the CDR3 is TGCGCCAGCAGCCGCCAGGGACAGGGCTCCTACGAGCAGTACTTC.

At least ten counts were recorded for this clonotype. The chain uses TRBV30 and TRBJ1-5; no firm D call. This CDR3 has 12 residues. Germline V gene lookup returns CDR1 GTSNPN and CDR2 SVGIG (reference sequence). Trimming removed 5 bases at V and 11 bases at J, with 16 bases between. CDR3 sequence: CAWEVRSGAQHF. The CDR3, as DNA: TGTGCCTGGGAGGTCAGGTCAGGTGCCCAGCATTTT. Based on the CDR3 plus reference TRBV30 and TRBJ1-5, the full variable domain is SQTIHQWPATLVQPVGSPLSLECTVEGTSNPNLYWYRQAAGRGLQLLFYSVGIGQISSEVPQNLSASRPQDRQFILSSKKLLLSDSGFYLCAWEVRSGAQHFGDGTRLSIL.

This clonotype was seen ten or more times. The CDR3 sequence: CASSRDGLNQPQHF. As DNA, the CDR3 is TGCGCCAGCAGCCGGGACGGCCTCAATCAGCCCCAGCATTTT. The genes are TRBV5-1 and TRBJ1-5; weak D call: TRBD1 (5 bases). This CDR3 is 14 amino acids long. V was pared by 4 bases and J by 3 bases, with 11 bases between. Per the germline V gene, CDR1 is SGHRS and CDR2 is YFSETQ.

The CDR3 nucleotides are TGTGCCAGCAACCCTCAGGGGGCCGCGGGATACACCATATATTTT. This translates into CASNPQGAAGYTIYF. The rearrangement joins TRBV2 to TRBJ1-3; 8 positions agree with TRBD1. The CDR3 has 15 residues. CDR1 and CDR2 from the germline V gene are SNHLY and FYNNEI. Unmatched junction bases numbered 13, after V lost 7 bases and J lost 8 bases.

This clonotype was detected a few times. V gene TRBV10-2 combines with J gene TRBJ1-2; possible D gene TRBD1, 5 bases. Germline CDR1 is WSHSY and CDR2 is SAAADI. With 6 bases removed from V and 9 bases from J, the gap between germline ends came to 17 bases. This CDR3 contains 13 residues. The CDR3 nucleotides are TGCGCCAGCAGCCGAGGCGAGGGGCAGAGCTACACCTTC. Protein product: CASSRGEGQSYTF.

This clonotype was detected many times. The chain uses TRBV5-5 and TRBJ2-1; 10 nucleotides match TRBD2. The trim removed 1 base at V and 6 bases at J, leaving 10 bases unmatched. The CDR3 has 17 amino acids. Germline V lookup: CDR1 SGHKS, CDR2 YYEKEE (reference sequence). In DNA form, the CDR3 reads TGTGCCAGCAGCTTGTCCAGCGGGAGGGCCGGACGCAATGAGCAGTTCTTC. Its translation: CASSLSSGRAGRNEQFF. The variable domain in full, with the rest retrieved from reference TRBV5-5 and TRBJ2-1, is DAGVTQSPTHLIKTRGQQVTLRCSPISGHKSVSWYQQVLGQGPQFIFQYYEKEERGRGNFPDRFSARQFPNYSSELNVNALLLGDSALYLCASSLSSGRAGRNEQFFGPGTRLTVL.

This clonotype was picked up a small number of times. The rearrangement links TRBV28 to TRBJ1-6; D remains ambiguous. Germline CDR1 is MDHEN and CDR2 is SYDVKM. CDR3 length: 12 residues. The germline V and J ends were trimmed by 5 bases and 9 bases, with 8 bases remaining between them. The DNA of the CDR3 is TGTGCCAGCAGTACCAGCCTTTCACCCCTCCACTTT. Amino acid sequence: CASSTSLSPLHF.

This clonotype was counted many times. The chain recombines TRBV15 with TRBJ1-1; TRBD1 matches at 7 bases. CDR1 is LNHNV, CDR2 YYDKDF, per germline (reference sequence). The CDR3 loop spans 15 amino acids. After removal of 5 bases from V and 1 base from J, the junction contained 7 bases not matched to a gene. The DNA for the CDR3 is TGTGCCACCAGCGGAACCGACAGGGCGAACACTGAAGCTTTCTTT. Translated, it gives CATSGTDRANTEAFF.

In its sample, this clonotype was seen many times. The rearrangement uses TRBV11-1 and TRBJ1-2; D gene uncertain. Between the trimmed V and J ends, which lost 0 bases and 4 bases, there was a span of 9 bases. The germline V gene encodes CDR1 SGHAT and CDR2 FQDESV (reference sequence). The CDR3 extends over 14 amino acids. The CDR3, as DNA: TGTGCCAGCAGCTTAGCGCCGAATGCCTATGGCTACACCTTC. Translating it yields CASSLAPNAYGYTF.

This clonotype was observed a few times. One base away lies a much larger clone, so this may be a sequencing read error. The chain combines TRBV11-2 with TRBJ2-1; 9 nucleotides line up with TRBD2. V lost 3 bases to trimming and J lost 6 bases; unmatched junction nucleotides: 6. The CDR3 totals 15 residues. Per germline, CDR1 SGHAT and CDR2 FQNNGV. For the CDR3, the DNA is TGTGCCAGCAGCTTCGGGACTAGCCCTGGCAATGAGCAGTTCTTC. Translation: CASSFGTSPGNEQFF.

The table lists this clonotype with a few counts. CDR3 in DNA: TGTGCCAGCAGTGAATGGGTAGGGATAGTAGAGACCCAGTACTTC. It yields the protein CASSEWVGIVETQYF. The V and J genes are TRBV25-1 and TRBJ2-5; D is unclear. Trimming cost V 1 base and J 4 bases, with 13 bases left between them. The CDR3 extends over 15 amino acids. The germline gives CDR1 MGHDK, CDR2 SYGVNS.

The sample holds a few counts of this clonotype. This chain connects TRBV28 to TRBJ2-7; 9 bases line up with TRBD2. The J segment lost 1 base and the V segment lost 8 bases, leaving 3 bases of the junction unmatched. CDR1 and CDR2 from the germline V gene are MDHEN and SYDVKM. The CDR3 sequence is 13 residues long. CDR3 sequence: CASGTSPSYEQYF. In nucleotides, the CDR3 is TGTGCCAGCGGGACTAGCCCATCCTACGAGCAGTACTTC.

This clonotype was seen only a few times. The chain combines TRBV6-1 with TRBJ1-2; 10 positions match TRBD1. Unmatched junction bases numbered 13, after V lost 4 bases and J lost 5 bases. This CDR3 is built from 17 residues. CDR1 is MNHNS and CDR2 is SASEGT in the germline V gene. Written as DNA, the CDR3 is TGTGCCAGCAGTGGTGGGGACAGGGGCCCCGTTCTATATGGCTACACCTTC. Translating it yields CASSGGDRGPVLYGYTF.

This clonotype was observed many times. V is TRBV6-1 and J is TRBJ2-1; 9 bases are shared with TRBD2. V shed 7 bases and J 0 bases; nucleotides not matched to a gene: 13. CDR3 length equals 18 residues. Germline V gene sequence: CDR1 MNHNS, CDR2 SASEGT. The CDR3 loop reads CASTQDEREVYSYNEQFF. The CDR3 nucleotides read TGTGCCAGCACCCAGGATGAGCGGGAGGTATACTCCTACAATGAGCAGTTCTTC.

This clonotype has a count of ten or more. DNA for the CDR3: TGTGCCATCAGTGACAGGGTAAATGAGCAGTTCTTC. This translates into CAISDRVNEQFF. The chain has TRBV10-3 and TRBJ2-1; D possibly corresponds to TRBD1 (5 bases). V lost 3 bases and J lost 7, with 7 bases in between. CDR1 is ENHRY and CDR2 is SYGVKD in the germline V gene. This CDR3 has 12 amino acids.

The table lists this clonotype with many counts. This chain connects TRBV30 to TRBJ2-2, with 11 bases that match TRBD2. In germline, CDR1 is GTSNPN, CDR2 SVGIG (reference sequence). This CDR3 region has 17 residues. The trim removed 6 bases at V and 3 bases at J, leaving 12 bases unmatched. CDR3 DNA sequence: TGTGCCTGCCTAAGTGGAAGACTAGCGGGATACACCGGGGAGCTGTTTTTT. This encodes CACLSGRLAGYTGELFF.

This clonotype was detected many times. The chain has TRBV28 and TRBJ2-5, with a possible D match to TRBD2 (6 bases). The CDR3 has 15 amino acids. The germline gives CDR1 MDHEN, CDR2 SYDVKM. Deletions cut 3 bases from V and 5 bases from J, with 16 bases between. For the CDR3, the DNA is TGTGCCAGCAGTTTCGGGAGAAGGGATGAGGAGACCCAGTACTTC. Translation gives CASSFGRRDEETQYF. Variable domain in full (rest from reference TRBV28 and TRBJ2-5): DVKVTQSSRYLVKRTGEKVFLECVQDMDHENMFWYRQDPGLGLRLIYFSYDVKMKEKGDIPEGYSVSREKKERFSLILESASTNQTSMYLCASSFGRRDEETQYFGPGTRLLVL.

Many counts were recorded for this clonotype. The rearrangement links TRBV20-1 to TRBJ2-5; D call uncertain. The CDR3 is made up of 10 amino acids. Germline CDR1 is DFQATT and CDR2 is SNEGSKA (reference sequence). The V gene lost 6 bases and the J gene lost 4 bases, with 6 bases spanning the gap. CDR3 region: CSAKTETQYF. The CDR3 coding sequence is TGCAGTGCCAAAACAGAGACCCAGTACTTC.

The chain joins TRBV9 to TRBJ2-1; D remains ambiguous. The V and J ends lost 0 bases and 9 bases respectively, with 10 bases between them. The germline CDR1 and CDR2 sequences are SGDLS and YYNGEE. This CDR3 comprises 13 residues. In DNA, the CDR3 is TGTGCCAGCAGCGTAGTTGCTGTCGGTGAGCAGTTCTTC. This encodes CASSVVAVGEQFF.

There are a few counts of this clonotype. CDR3 amino acids: CASSLRGGSGYTF. DNA of the CDR3: TGTGCCAGCAGTTTGCGAGGGGGCTCTGGCTACACCTTC. The V call is TRBV27, the J call TRBJ1-2; 7 nucleotides agree with TRBD1. This CDR3 region has 13 residues. The germline CDR1 and CDR2 sequences are MNHEY and SMNVEV (reference sequence). The V gene end was trimmed by 3 bases and the J gene end by 7 bases; junction bases not matched to a gene: 5.

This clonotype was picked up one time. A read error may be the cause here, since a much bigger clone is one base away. CDR3 in amino acids: CDSSTSGRVNTGELFF. The CDR3 DNA reads as TGTGACAGCAGTACTAGCGGGAGGGTGAACACCGGGGAGCTGTTTTTT. The genes are TRBV12-3 or TRBV12-4 and TRBJ2-2, with 13 bases matching TRBD2. This CDR3 comprises 16 residues.

The CDR3 sequence: CASTISNGITEAFF. As DNA, the CDR3 is TGCGCCAGCACCATATCGAATGGGATAACTGAAGCTTTCTTT. V gene TRBV5-1 combines with J gene TRBJ1-1; no clear D. Germline lookup yields CDR1 SGHRS and CDR2 YFSETQ. V was pared by 6 bases and J by 5 bases, with 17 bases between. The CDR3 sequence is 14 residues long.